The 13 T cell receptor beta chains below all came from one sample that was sequenced in a study of CD8+CD57+ T cells in acquired aplastic anemia. The use of genomic DNA as template underpinned the TCR beta VDJ and CDR3 profiling. TCRdb passed the reads through MiXCR, listing each CDR3 protein once. The sample comprises approximately 160,000 distinct CDR3 sequences, just under 45% of which are singletons, and under 1.2% rests with the top ten. Sequences were obtained from sorted CD4+, CD8+, or CD8+CD57+ T cells (not recorded which) from PBMCs. These receptor sequences come from a human donor in good health.

A single count supports this clonotype. The rearrangement joins TRBV6-2 or TRBV6-3 to TRBJ2-7; 9 bases line up with TRBD2. Germline CDR1 reads MNHEY; CDR2 reads SVGEGT. This CDR3 spans 12 amino acids. V trimming: 8 bases; J trimming: 1 base; junction bases outside the gene matches: 0. CDR3 loop: CASLAGSYEQYF. The CDR3, as DNA: TGTGCCAGCCTAGCGGGATCCTACGAGCAGTACTTC.

This clonotype was picked up a small number of times. The gene calls are TRBV7-8 and TRBJ2-3; 7 bases match TRBD2. The CDR3 extends over 16 amino acids. J gave up 1 base and V 6 bases, and 10 bases lay outside the gene matches. The germline gives CDR1 SGHVS, CDR2 FQNEAQ. The CDR3 spells CASSLAASLGTDTQYF. The CDR3 nucleotides read TGTGCCAGCAGTCTAGCGGCTAGCCTCGGCACAGATACGCAGTATTTT.

This clonotype was seen repeatedly, ten times or more. The CDR3 here is CASSPPGLAGGDEQFF. The CDR3 nucleotides are TGCGCCAGCAGCCCACCTGGGCTAGCGGGGGGGGATGAGCAGTTCTTC. J is TRBJ2-1 and V is TRBV4-3, with 12 bases fitting TRBD2. CDR3 length: 16 residues. Germline V gene data show CDR1 as LGHNA and CDR2 as YSLEER. V gave up 4 bases and J gave up 8 bases; unmatched junction bases: 9.

V gene TRBV9 combines with J gene TRBJ2-1, with 8 bases that match TRBD2. The trim removed 2 bases at V and 4 bases at J, leaving 2 bases unmatched. Germline CDR1 SGDLS, CDR2 YYNGEE. There are 14 residues in the CDR3. The CDR3 region is CASSVQREYNEQFF. CDR3 in DNA: TGTGCCAGCAGCGTCCAGCGGGAGTACAATGAGCAGTTCTTC. Together with reference TRBV9 and TRBJ2-1, the CDR3 gives the full variable domain: DSGVTQTPKHLITATGQRVTLRCSPRSGDLSVYWYQQSLDQGLQFLIQYYNGEERAKGNILERFSAQQFPDLHSELNLSSLELGDSALYFCASSVQREYNEQFFGPGTRLTVL.

V gene TRBV7-8 combines with J gene TRBJ1-2; D unresolved. The germline V and J ends were trimmed by 5 bases and 7 bases, with 17 bases remaining between them. CDR1 is SGHVS and CDR2 is FQNEAQ in the germline V gene. The CDR3 spans 14 residues. The CDR3, as DNA: TGTGCCAGCAGCCTAGGGCAGGAGAAGTTTGGCTACACCTTC. It specifies CASSLGQEKFGYTF.

This clonotype was counted at least ten times. The chain uses TRBV4-2 and TRBJ2-7, with 7 bases lining up with TRBD1. Germline V gene data show CDR1 as LGHNA and CDR2 as YNFKEQ. V was pared by 4 bases and J by 3 bases, with 12 bases of the junction left unmatched. The CDR3 runs to 16 residues. This chain's CDR3 is CASSRAAGTADYEQYF. CDR3 sequence (DNA): TGTGCCAGCAGCCGCGCGGCAGGGACAGCCGACTACGAGCAGTACTTC.

The chain is built from TRBV2 and TRBJ1-2; possible D gene TRBD1, 5 bases. The germline V and J ends were trimmed by 6 bases and 8 bases, with 19 bases remaining between them. Germline V gene sequence: CDR1 SNHLY, CDR2 FYNNEI. This CDR3 is 14 amino acids long. For the CDR3, the DNA is TGTGCCAGCAGGGGAAGGGGACCGCAGGGAGGCTACACCTTC. Translated: CASRGRGPQGGYTF.

As for this clonotype: One base away lies a much larger clone, so this may be a sequencing read error. CDR3 bases: TGCGCCAGCAGCACTTTAGCGGGGGGGCTCGGGGAGCTGTTTTTT. This codes for CASSTLAGGLGELFF. The chain couples TRBV5-1 to TRBJ2-2, with 11 bases identical to TRBD2. After removal of 4 bases from V and 7 bases from J, the junction contained 6 bases not matched to a gene. CDR3 length: 15 residues. Germline V gene sequence: CDR1 SGHRS, CDR2 YFSETQ.

This chain links TRBV19 with TRBJ1-3; D is possibly TRBD1 (5 bases). CDR1 and CDR2 from the germline V gene are LNHDA and SQIVND (reference sequence). V lost 8 bases, J lost 0 bases, and 11 bases lay in between. The length of the CDR3 is 14 residues. DNA for the CDR3: TGTGCCAGTGCATCCGGGGGCTCTGGAAACACCATATATTTT. As protein: CASASGGSGNTIYF.

Concerning this clonotype: This could be a read error, since a much larger clone is one nucleotide away. J is TRBJ1-3 and V is TRBV12-3 or TRBV12-4; D gene uncertain. With 2 bases removed from V and 1 base from J, the gap between germline ends came to 6 bases. This CDR3 spans 14 amino acids. Here the CDR3 DNA reads TGTGCCAGCAGTTTAAGGCCGTCTGGAAACACCATATATTTT. It is translated as CASSLRPSGNTIYF.

This clonotype appeared many times. The V gene is TRBV20-1, the J gene TRBJ2-7; TRBD2 matches at 8 bases. Germline assignment: CDR1 DFQATT and CDR2 SNEGSKA (reference sequence). The CDR3 sequence is 14 residues long. J was trimmed by 6 bases and V by 2 bases; bases with no gene match: 9. DNA for the CDR3: TGCAGTGCTAGATGGGCTCTAGCGGGTACCGAGCAGTACTTC. Protein: CSARWALAGTEQYF.

This clonotype came up many times. V is TRBV9 and J is TRBJ2-2, with no clear D. The CDR3 spans 13 residues. V was pared by 2 bases and J by 6 bases, with 8 bases between. Germline V gene lookup returns CDR1 SGDLS and CDR2 YYNGEE. The CDR3 DNA follows: TGTGCCAGCAGCGTGAAGTTATCCGGGGAGCTGTTTTTT. Translation: CASSVKLSGELFF.

As regards this clonotype: With a much larger clone just one base away, this may be a read error. The genes are TRBV5-1 and TRBJ1-1; possible D gene TRBD1, 6 bases. Germline V gene sequence: CDR1 SGHRS, CDR2 YFSETQ. This CDR3 region has 14 residues. The DNA for the CDR3 is TGCGCCGGCAGCTTGGAAGGGGGACCCACTGAAGCTTTCTTT. The encoded protein is CAGSLEGGPTEAFF.